Each of the 31 T cell receptor beta chains below was sequenced from the same sample in a study of T cell changes during pregnancy in multiple sclerosis. Assay: immunoSEQ multiplex PCR; the TCRdb copy retains only in-frame clones and omits some. The sample shows fewer than 40,000 clones, around 91% of them seen only once. The sequencing used CD4+ T cells from peripheral blood mononuclear cells, collected in the second trimester of pregnancy. The receptor source for this set is a female donor in good health, enrolled as a control in a pregnancy study.

The chain recombines TRBV5-6 with TRBJ2-4, with 9 bases lining up with TRBD2. CDR3 length: 17 amino acids. After removal of 0 bases from V and 3 bases from J, the junction contained 7 bases not matched to a gene. CDR1 is SGHDT and CDR2 is YYEEEE in the germline V gene. CDR3 region: CASSLVRLAGNKNIQYF. Here the CDR3 DNA reads TGTGCCAGCAGCTTGGTTCGGCTAGCGGGAAACAAAAACATTCAGTACTTC.

V and J are TRBV15 and TRBJ1-4; TRBD1 aligns across 7 bases. The CDR3 runs 12 residues. Germline loops: CDR1 LNHNV, CDR2 YYDKDF (reference sequence). The V segment lost 8 bases and the J segment 8 bases; nucleotides outside the gene matches: 5. CDR3 protein: CATGTDGEKLFF. Written as DNA, the CDR3 is TGTGCCACCGGGACAGACGGCGAAAAACTGTTTTTT.

This clone was found a few times. The chain employs TRBV2 and TRBJ2-2, with D possibly matching TRBD2 (5 bases). Trimming left V 7 bases short and J 7 bases short, with 16 bases between. Germline CDR1 and CDR2: SNHLY and FYNNEI. This CDR3 has 14 amino acids. The CDR3 DNA is TGTGCCAGCAAGAAGAGGGAGAATTTCGGGGAGCTGTTTTTT. Translation gives CASKKRENFGELFF. The full variable domain, completed using reference TRBV2 and TRBJ2-2, is EPEVTQTPSHQVTQMGQEVILRCVPISNHLYFYWYRQILGQKVEFLVSFYNNEISEKSEIFDDQFSVERPDGSNFTLKIRSTKLEDSAMYFCASKKRENFGELFFGEGSRLTVL.

The rearrangement uses TRBV6-1 and TRBJ2-3; D unresolved. Looked up from germline, CDR1 is MNHNS and CDR2 is SASEGT. This CDR3 has 14 residues. The ends were cut back, 1 base at V and 6 bases at J, with 11 bases in the middle. The CDR3 is CASSEVRARDTQYF. In DNA form, the CDR3 reads TGTGCCAGCAGTGAAGTTCGCGCCCGGGATACGCAGTATTTT.

The chain uses TRBV19 and TRBJ1-1, with TRBD1 as a possible D gene (6 bases). The CDR3 has 16 residues. Germline CDR1 is LNHDA and CDR2 is SQIVND (reference sequence). V lost 3 bases, J lost 3 bases, and 17 bases lay in between. The CDR3 here is CASSITPQGGDTEAFF. The DNA of the CDR3 is TGTGCCAGTAGTATTACCCCACAGGGTGGGGACACTGAAGCTTTCTTT.

The chain recombines TRBV6-5 with TRBJ1-1, with 8 bases identical to TRBD1. V was clipped by 6 bases and J by 4 bases; unmatched bases: 7. CDR1 MNHEY and CDR2 SVGAGI come from the germline V gene. The CDR3 has 14 amino acids. The CDR3 protein is CASRRDTGGTEAFF. The DNA for the CDR3 is TGTGCCAGCAGGCGCGACACAGGGGGCACTGAAGCTTTCTTT.

V and J are TRBV6-1 and TRBJ2-7; D gene unclear. CDR1 and CDR2 from the germline V gene are MNHNS and SASEGT. The CDR3 extends over 12 amino acids. Trimming took off 4 bases at V and 4 bases at J, with 8 bases between the two ends. DNA of the CDR3: TGTGCCAGCAGTGCCCCGGTTTACGAGCAGTACTTC. Translated: CASSAPVYEQYF.

The V gene is TRBV30, the J gene TRBJ1-6; TRBD1 might be the D (5 bases). The CDR3 covers 15 residues. Trimming took off 3 bases at V and 8 bases at J, with 17 bases between the two ends. Germline CDR1 GTSNPN, CDR2 SVGIG (reference sequence). The CDR3: CAWRGLWGVDSPLHF. The CDR3 DNA reads as TGTGCCTGGAGGGGTCTGTGGGGGGTTGATTCACCCCTCCACTTT.

J is TRBJ2-2 and V is TRBV7-8; 7 bases align to TRBD2. The J segment lost 7 bases and the V segment lost 4 bases, leaving 6 bases of the junction unmatched. The CDR3 totals 14 residues. Germline loops: CDR1 SGHVS, CDR2 FQNEAQ. The CDR3 sequence is CASSSGRANGELFF. In DNA, the CDR3 is TGTGCCAGCAGCTCGGGGAGGGCCAACGGGGAGCTGTTTTTT.

CDR3 DNA sequence: TGTGCCAGCTCACCAAACCGGGACACCATATATTTT. It encodes CASSPNRDTIYF. The rearrangement joins TRBV18 to TRBJ1-3, with D uncertain. The CDR3 length is 12 residues. Germline V gives CDR1 KGHSH, CDR2 LQKENI. Deletions cut 2 bases from V and 8 bases from J, with 7 bases between.

The chain combines TRBV18 with TRBJ2-1; 7 bases are shared with TRBD2. This CDR3 contains 15 residues. Germline V lookup: CDR1 KGHSH, CDR2 LQKENI. Trimming took 2 bases from V and 8 from J; bases not matched to a gene: 9. The CDR3: CASSPTRGGGDEQFF. Here the CDR3 DNA reads TGTGCCAGCTCACCAACTCGCGGGGGAGGGGATGAGCAGTTCTTC.

The chain combines TRBV18 with TRBJ1-1, with D possibly TRBD1 on 6 matching bases. CDR3 length: 13 residues. Germline loops: CDR1 KGHSH, CDR2 LQKENI. V was cut by 5 bases and J by 5 bases, with 12 bases left in between. Here the CDR3 reads CASSWDTGTEAFF. The CDR3 coding sequence is TGTGCCAGCTCATGGGACACCGGGACTGAAGCTTTCTTT.

CDR3 protein: CASSPLRGMPGSGNTIYF. The CDR3 DNA reads TGTGCCAGCTCACCACTGAGGGGGATGCCCGGCTCTGGAAACACCATATATTTT. V gene TRBV18 combines with J gene TRBJ1-3, with a weak D call TRBD1 (6 bases). The V end was cut by 1 base, the J end by 0 bases, with 16 bases between. This CDR3 contains 18 residues. Per the germline V gene, CDR1 is KGHSH and CDR2 is LQKENI.

The table lists this clone with a few counts. The chain uses TRBV14 and TRBJ1-6; a possible D gene is TRBD1 (5 bases). Germline lookup yields CDR1 SGHDN and CDR2 FVKESK. Trimming removed 2 bases from V and 5 bases from J, with 16 bases in between. The CDR3 is 17 residues long. Written as DNA, the CDR3 is TGTGCCAGCAGCCAAAGAGCGGGGGTAGGGAATAATTCACCCCTCCACTTT. This codes for CASSQRAGVGNNSPLHF.

The V gene is TRBV2, the J gene TRBJ2-1; maybe TRBD1 (7 bases). The CDR3 spans 11 residues. Germline V gene lookup returns CDR1 SNHLY and CDR2 FYNNEI. V lost 6 bases, J lost 10 bases, and 10 bases lay in between. The CDR3 sequence is CASREGAEQFF. CDR3 in DNA: TGTGCCAGCAGGGAGGGGGCAGAGCAGTTCTTC.

This clone was seen only once. The chain links TRBV6-4 to TRBJ1-1; D uncertain. CDR3 size: 15 residues. The germline CDR1 and CDR2 sequences are MRHNA and SNTAGT. V was clipped by 3 bases and J by 4 bases, with 15 bases between them. CDR3 DNA sequence: TGTGCCAGCAGTGAAAGTGCCGCAACTATCACTGAAGCTTTCTTT. Translation: CASSESAATITEAFF.

This chain uses TRBV5-1 with TRBJ2-1; 13 bases fit TRBD2. Trimming at V came to 3 bases and at J to 2 bases, leaving 2 bases not matched to a gene. The germline V gene has CDR1 SGHRS and CDR2 YFSETQ. The CDR3 sequence is 16 residues long. CDR3 amino acids: CASSSGLAGAYNEQFF. The CDR3 nucleotides are TGCGCCAGCAGCTCCGGACTAGCGGGGGCCTACAATGAGCAGTTCTTC.

For this clone: This sample also contains other DNA sequences that code for the same CDR3. This chain connects TRBV7-2 to TRBJ2-3; 8 nucleotides agree with TRBD2. CDR1 is SGHTA and CDR2 is FQGNSA in the germline V gene. Trimming removed 1 base from V and 1 base from J; junction bases left unmatched: 4. This CDR3 region has 16 residues. The chain's CDR3 is CASSLVAGTGTDTQYF. As DNA, the CDR3 is TGTGCCAGCAGCTTAGTAGCGGGAACGGGCACAGATACGCAGTATTTT.

This chain uses TRBV7-2 with TRBJ1-5, with D possibly matching TRBD1 (5 bases). V was clipped by 1 base and J by 4 bases, with 11 bases between them. This CDR3 region has 15 residues. Germline V lookup: CDR1 SGHTA, CDR2 FQGNSA. As DNA, the CDR3 is TGTGCCAGCAGCTTAGGGGGGGATCCAAATCAGCCCCAGCATTTT. Translation: CASSLGGDPNQPQHF.

This sequence joins TRBV5-6 and TRBJ1-4, with D tentatively TRBD1 (5 bases). The CDR3 has 14 amino acids. Per the germline V gene, CDR1 is SGHDT and CDR2 is YYEEEE. V gave up 4 bases and J gave up 7 bases, with 14 bases separating them. Written as DNA, the CDR3 is TGTGCCAGCAGCAAGGGGAGGAGGGGTGAAAAACTGTTTTTT. Its translation is CASSKGRRGEKLFF.

This clone was recorded only once. In nucleotides, the CDR3 is TGTGCCAGTAGTGGGGCGGGAAGCACAGATACGCAGTATTTT. The encoded protein is CASSGAGSTDTQYF. V and J are TRBV19 and TRBJ2-3; tentative D call: TRBD2 (6 bases). The germline V gene encodes CDR1 LNHDA and CDR2 SQIVND (reference sequence). V was cut by 5 bases and J by 0 bases, with 9 bases left in between. The CDR3 runs to 14 residues.

By frequency in the sample, this clone is medium-sized (0.01 to 0.1%). The rearrangement links TRBV5-4 to TRBJ1-2; the D is unclear. Germline V lookup: CDR1 SGHNT, CDR2 YYREEE (reference sequence). The V and J ends lost 0 bases and 5 bases respectively, with 8 bases between them. The CDR3 consists of 13 residues. CDR3: CASSLGAQYGYTF. CDR3 bases: TGTGCCAGCAGCTTGGGGGCCCAGTATGGCTACACCTTC.

The V gene is TRBV11-3, the J gene TRBJ2-7; 10 positions match TRBD1. This CDR3 has 15 residues. V trimming: 5 bases; J trimming: 5 bases; junction bases outside the gene matches: 9. Germline CDR1 is SGHNT and CDR2 is YENEEA. DNA of the CDR3: TGTGCCAGCAGCCCGGGACAGGGGTTCGTGAACGAGCAGTACTTC. It encodes CASSPGQGFVNEQYF.

The V call is TRBV11-1, the J call TRBJ1-1, with 7 bases lining up with TRBD1. Germline-derived CDR1 and CDR2 are SGHAT and FQDESV (reference sequence). Trimming at V came to 2 bases and at J to 0 bases, leaving 9 bases not matched to a gene. The CDR3 is 17 residues long. CDR3 DNA: TGTGCCAGCAGCTTATACGCCAGGGGGGTTATGAACACTGAAGCTTTCTTT. This gives the protein CASSLYARGVMNTEAFF.

V usage is TRBV7-2 and J usage is TRBJ2-1; 8 bases agree with TRBD1. This CDR3 spans 13 amino acids. Looked up from germline, CDR1 is SGHTA and CDR2 is FQGNSA. V lost 5 bases, J lost 7 bases, and 4 bases stayed unmatched. CDR3 sequence: CASSPDRVNEQFF. DNA of the CDR3: TGTGCCAGCAGCCCGGACAGGGTAAATGAGCAGTTCTTC.

This clone appeared once. The V gene is TRBV7-2, the J gene TRBJ2-7, with 14 bases identical to TRBD2. CDR3 length: 14 residues. With V trimmed by 3 bases and J by 9 bases, 4 bases remained unmatched. Germline-derived CDR1 and CDR2 are SGHTA and FQGNSA. Here the CDR3 reads CASSFRLAGGWQYF. The CDR3 DNA reads as TGTGCCAGCAGCTTTAGACTAGCGGGAGGGTGGCAGTACTTC.

V gene TRBV18 combines with J gene TRBJ2-3; D is unclear. The CDR3 has 14 residues. V gave up 3 bases and J gave up 2 bases, with 9 bases separating them. Per the germline V gene, CDR1 is KGHSH and CDR2 is LQKENI. The DNA of the CDR3 is TGTGCCAGCTCACCCCCTAAAAACACAGATACGCAGTATTTT. Translating gives CASSPPKNTDTQYF.

This clone was observed a few times. The chain links TRBV2 to TRBJ1-2; 7 positions match TRBD1. The CDR3 has 12 residues. The V gene's germline CDR1 is SNHLY and CDR2 FYNNEI. The CDR3 loop is CVTSGDSYGYTF. For the CDR3, the DNA is TGTGTCACATCCGGGGACAGCTATGGCTACACCTTC. The variable domain in full, completed from reference TRBV2 and TRBJ1-2, reads EPEVTQTPSHQVTQMGQEVILRCVPISNHLYFYWYRQILGQKVEFLVSFYNNEISEKSEIFDDQFSVERPDGSNFTLKIRSTKLEDSAMYFCVTSGDSYGYTFGSGTRLTVV.

The V call is TRBV5-4, the J call TRBJ2-7; D is possibly TRBD1 (8 bases). Germline V gives CDR1 SGHNT, CDR2 YYREEE (reference sequence). The CDR3 length is 14 residues. The V end lost 4 bases, the J end lost 5 bases, and 16 bases lay between the germline ends. The CDR3 region has the DNA TGTGCCAGCAGCCCGGGAGGACAGGGTGACGAGCAGTACTTC. This translates into CASSPGGQGDEQYF.

This clone has a single count. The rearrangement uses TRBV19 and TRBJ2-2, with a tentative D call TRBD2 (7 bases). The CDR3 loop spans 16 amino acids. Germline-derived CDR1 and CDR2 are LNHDA and SQIVND (reference sequence). Trimming took 5 bases from V and 6 from J, leaving 19 bases between them. CDR3 loop: CASSLPGAGEAGELFF. The CDR3 nucleotides read TGTGCCAGTAGTCTACCGGGGGCGGGGGAAGCCGGGGAGCTGTTTTTT.

V is TRBV6-1 and J is TRBJ2-5; D perhaps matches TRBD1 (6 bases). With 8 bases removed from V and 5 bases from J, the gap between germline ends came to 15 bases. Germline V gene lookup returns CDR1 MNHNS and CDR2 SASEGT. The CDR3 spans 13 residues. The CDR3 sequence: CASYQGTRETQYF. CDR3 DNA: TGTGCCAGCTATCAGGGGACACGGGAGACCCAGTACTTC.